Many counts were recorded for the clone carrying this TCR beta chain. Its antigen is unknown. Germline lookup yields CDR1 DFQATT and CDR2 SNEGSKA (reference sequence). With 0 bases removed from V and 2 bases from J, the gap between germline ends came to 8 bases. The CDR3 length is 13 residues. The data are from a study of T cells in Graves' hyperthyroidism and ophthalmopathy. Study-level findings and limits: The blood repertoire included most of the expanded thyroid clonotypes above 0.001.

Researchers amplified the TCR beta CDR3 regions from RNA transcripts. Primed by the HTBI set, a first-round RT-PCR was run on the TCR CDR3. TCRdb analysed the multiplex PCR reads with MiXCR anew, one entry per CDR3 protein. The data contain under 400,000 distinct CDR3 sequences, 15% to 19% of them seen just once; the ten biggest clones take up roughly 26%. The sequenced material came from blood. The TCR originated in a young woman with Graves' hyperthyroidism that later progressed to Graves' ophthalmopathy. The chain recombines TRBV20-1 with TRBJ2-7; D gene ambiguous. The CDR3 coding sequence is TGCAGTGCTAGAGACGGCCGGACCTACGAGCAGTACTTC. Translated, it gives CSARDGRTYEQYF.